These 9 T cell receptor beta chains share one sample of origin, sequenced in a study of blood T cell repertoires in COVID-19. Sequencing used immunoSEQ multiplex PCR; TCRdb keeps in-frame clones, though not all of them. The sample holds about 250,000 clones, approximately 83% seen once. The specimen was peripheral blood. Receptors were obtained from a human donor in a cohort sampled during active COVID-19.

The CDR3 coding sequence is TGTGCCACCAGCAGAGATCGGGACAGCTATGGCTACACCTTC. Its translation: CATSRDRDSYGYTF. The J gene is TRBJ1-2, the V gene TRBV15, with TRBD1 matching 7 bases. The length of the CDR3 is 14 residues. V was pared by 0 bases and J by 4 bases, with 2 bases of the junction left unmatched. Looked up from germline, CDR1 is LNHNV and CDR2 is YYDKDF (reference sequence).

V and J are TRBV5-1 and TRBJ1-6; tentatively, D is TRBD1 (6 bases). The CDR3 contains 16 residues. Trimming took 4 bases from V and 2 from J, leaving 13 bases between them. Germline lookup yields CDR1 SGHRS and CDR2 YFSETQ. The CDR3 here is CASSGGQSTYNSPLHF. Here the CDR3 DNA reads TGCGCCAGCAGCGGAGGACAGAGTACCTATAATTCACCCCTCCACTTT.

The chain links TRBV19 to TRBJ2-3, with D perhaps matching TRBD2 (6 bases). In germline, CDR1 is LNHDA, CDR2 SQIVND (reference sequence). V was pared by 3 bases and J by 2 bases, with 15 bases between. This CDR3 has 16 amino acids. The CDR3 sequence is CASSIPASDLTDTQYF. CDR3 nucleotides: TGTGCCAGTAGTATCCCCGCTAGCGATCTCACAGATACGCAGTATTTT.

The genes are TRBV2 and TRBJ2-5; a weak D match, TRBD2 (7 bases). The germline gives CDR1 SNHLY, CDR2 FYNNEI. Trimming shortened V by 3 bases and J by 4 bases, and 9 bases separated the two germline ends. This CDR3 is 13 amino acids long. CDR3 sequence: CASSDGGRETQYF. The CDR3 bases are TGTGCCAGCAGTGACGGGGGGCGAGAGACCCAGTACTTC. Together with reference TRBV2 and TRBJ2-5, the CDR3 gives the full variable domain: EPEVTQTPSHQVTQMGQEVILRCVPISNHLYFYWYRQILGQKVEFLVSFYNNEISEKSEIFDDQFSVERPDGSNFTLKIRSTKLEDSAMYFCASSDGGRETQYFGPGTRLLVL.

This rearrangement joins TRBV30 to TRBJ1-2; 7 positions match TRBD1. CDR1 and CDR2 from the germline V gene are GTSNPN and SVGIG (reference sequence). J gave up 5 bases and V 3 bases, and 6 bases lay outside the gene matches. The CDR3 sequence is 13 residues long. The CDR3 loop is CAWRNRGGYGYTF. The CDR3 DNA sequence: TGTGCCTGGAGGAACAGGGGTGGGTATGGCTACACCTTC.

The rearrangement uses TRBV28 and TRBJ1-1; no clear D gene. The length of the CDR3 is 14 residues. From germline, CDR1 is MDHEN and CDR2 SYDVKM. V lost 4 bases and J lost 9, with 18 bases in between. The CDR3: CASSSSAGFEKAFF. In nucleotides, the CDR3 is TGTGCCAGCAGTTCATCGGCAGGCTTCGAGAAAGCTTTCTTT.

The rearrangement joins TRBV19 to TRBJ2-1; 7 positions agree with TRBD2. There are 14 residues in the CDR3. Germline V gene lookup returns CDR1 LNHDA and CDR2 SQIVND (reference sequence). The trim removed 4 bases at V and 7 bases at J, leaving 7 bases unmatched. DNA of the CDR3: TGTGCCAGTAGTAGGGAGGGCCCTAGGAATGAGCAGTTCTTC. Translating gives CASSREGPRNEQFF.

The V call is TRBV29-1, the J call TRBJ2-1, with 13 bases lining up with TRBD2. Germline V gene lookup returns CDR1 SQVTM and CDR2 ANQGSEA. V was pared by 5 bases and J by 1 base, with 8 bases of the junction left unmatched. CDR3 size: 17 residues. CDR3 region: CSVRTSGRGFSYNEQFF. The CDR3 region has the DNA TGCAGCGTTAGGACTAGCGGGAGAGGTTTTTCCTACAATGAGCAGTTCTTC.

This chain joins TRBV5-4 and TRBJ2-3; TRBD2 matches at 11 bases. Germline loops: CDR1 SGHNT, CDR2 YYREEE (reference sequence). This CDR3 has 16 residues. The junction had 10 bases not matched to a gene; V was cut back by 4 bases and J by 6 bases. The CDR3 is CASSTYSGRVGDTQYF. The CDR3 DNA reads TGTGCCAGCAGCACCTATAGCGGGAGGGTTGGGGATACGCAGTATTTT.